This T cell receptor (beta chain) was documented in a study of Ad26.COV2.S vaccination and SARS-CoV-2 variants. A note on this clone: The antigen remains undetermined.

The study's findings and limits: For non-spike TCRs, breadth in vaccine recipients resembled that in placebo recipients.

Libraries were prepared by immunoSEQ multiplex PCR; TCRdb keeps only in-frame clonotypes and omits some of them. This table holds nearly 95,000 clones, about four fifths found once. Trimming at V came to 4 bases and at J to 5 bases, leaving 7 bases not matched to a gene. CDR1 and CDR2 (germline): SGHDT, YYEEEE. CDR3 size: 15 residues. This chain joins TRBV5-6 and TRBJ1-2; 11 nucleotides align to TRBD1. The TCR sequence derives from a human donor who had recovered from COVID-19. Sequenced material: peripheral blood, taken after recovery from COVID-19. For the CDR3, the DNA is TGTGCCAGCAGCGAAGGACAGGGGGCGGTGTATGGCTACACCTTC. It encodes CASSEGQGAVYGYTF. The variable domain in full, with the rest retrieved from reference TRBV5-6 and TRBJ1-2, is DAGVTQSPTHLIKTRGQQVTLRCSPKSGHDTVSWYQQALGQGPQFIFQYYEEEERQRGNFPDRFSGHQFPNYSSELNVNALLLGDSALYLCASSEGQGAVYGYTFGSGTRLTVV.